This TCR beta chain came from a study of graft-versus-host responses after intestinal transplantation. Turning to the study itself: Grafts were multivisceral, liver-intestinal, or isolated intestinal.

With respect to this clone: The target antigen is unknown.

Assay: immunoSEQ multiplex PCR; the TCRdb copy retains only in-frame clones and omits some. Of 99,000 or so clones detected, about 90% appear once; the ten largest clones hold about 1%. This CDR3 has 16 amino acids. With 6 bases removed from V and 0 bases from J, the gap between germline ends came to 16 bases. Germline-derived CDR1 and CDR2 are MDHEN and SYDVKM. Regarding the study as a whole: GvH clones appeared in recipient marrow, some first in ileum or blood.

The chain is built from TRBV28 and TRBJ2-3; possibly TRBD1 for D (7 bases). The sample in question was unstimulated CD4+ T cells sorted from spleen or lymph node cells, obtained before intestinal transplant. This receptor was taken from a human donor who received an intestinal transplant. The CDR3 loop is CASRGQGGTSTDTQYF. CDR3 nucleotides: TGTGCCAGCAGGGGCCAGGGGGGAACTAGCACAGATACGCAGTATTTT.